This TCR beta chain was observed in a study of T cells in Graves' hyperthyroidism and ophthalmopathy. Disease duration under 2 months; hyperthyroidism patients were aged 18 to 65. Clinical symptoms, serum thyroxine and TRAb, thyroid ultrasound and orbital computed tomography together formed the diagnostic basis. The germline CDR1 and CDR2 sequences are SGHKS and YYEKEE (reference sequence). The CDR3 runs to 16 residues. J lost 2 bases, V lost 2 bases, and 7 bases had no gene match. Of note for this clonotype: The antigen is unknown.

Overall study findings and caveats: A model using 13 V-J features told ophthalmopathy apart from stable hyperthyroidism.

Amplified TCR beta CDR3 regions came from RNA transcripts. During a first-round RT-PCR of the TCR CDR3, the HTBI primer set was used. TCRdb re-called the multiplex PCR reads through MiXCR, storing one row per CDR3 protein. The sample shows roughly 580,000 distinct CDR3 sequences, around 14% of them seen only once. The sequence was collected from a woman in her thirties with Graves' hyperthyroidism that later progressed to Graves' ophthalmopathy. The chain couples TRBV5-5 to TRBJ2-7, with 10 bases aligning to TRBD1. Sequenced material: blood. The CDR3 DNA is TGTGCCAGCAGCTTTTTCCTTGGACAGGGGGCCTACGAGCAGTACTTC. The encoded protein is CASSFFLGQGAYEQYF.